The text below deals with one T cell receptor (beta chain). One end of the junction varies from germline; a read error may be responsible. The CDR3 is made up of 15 amino acids. CDR1 and CDR2 (germline): MRHNA, SNTAGT. Only in-frame clones appear in the TCRdb table, and some are missing; sequencing was by immunoSEQ multiplex PCR. This sample has 250,000 to 350,000 clones, with roughly 90% found just once. This sample stems from a study of blood T cell repertoires in COVID-19. On the study more broadly: From T cells, B-cell-depleted T cells, or PBMCs came the material, which was cDNA or gDNA.

The sequencing sample was made of PBMCs or T cells enriched from blood (not recorded which). This TCR was recovered from a woman aged 50 to 60 who had recovered from COVID-19. The chain joins TRBV6-4 to TRBJ2-3, with 10 bases identical to TRBD1. DNA for the CDR3: TGTGCCAGCAGTAACTCCACGGACAGGGGGGATACGCAGTATTTT. Translated: CASSNSTDRGDTQYF.